The 27 T cell receptor beta chains below come from one sample, sequenced in a study of cytomegalovirus exposure and HLA in healthy donors. PCR primers comprised 60 Vbeta and 13 Jbeta primers. Method: immunoSEQ multiplex PCR; TCRdb's copy keeps in-frame clones and lacks some. The sample contains over 200,000 clones, about two thirds of which appear only once. Sequenced material: PBMCs. The receptors shown here come from a man in his forties in good health and CMV-seropositive.

This clone has only a few counts. The chain uses TRBV5-1 and TRBJ1-4, with 7 bases that match TRBD1. The ends lost 4 bases at V and 6 bases at J; junction bases unmatched: 3. CDR1 SGHRS and CDR2 YFSETQ come from the germline V gene. The CDR3 runs to 13 residues. The CDR3 loop reads CASSTDRDEKLFF. Here the CDR3 DNA reads TGCGCCAGCAGCACCGACAGGGATGAAAAACTGTTTTTT.

The chain employs TRBV5-4 and TRBJ2-1; 7 bases match TRBD1. The CDR3 is 16 residues long. With V trimmed by 4 bases and J by 0 bases, 7 bases remained unmatched. Germline assignment: CDR1 SGHNT and CDR2 YYREEE (reference sequence). The chain's CDR3 is CASSTKQGSSYNEQFF. CDR3 in DNA: TGTGCCAGCAGCACTAAACAGGGGTCCTCCTACAATGAGCAGTTCTTC.

The V and J genes are TRBV27 and TRBJ1-6; D remains ambiguous. The germline V gene has CDR1 MNHEY and CDR2 SMNVEV (reference sequence). This CDR3 is 14 amino acids long. Trimming stripped 4 bases from V and 5 bases from J, with 9 bases between. CDR3 bases: TGTGCCAGCAGTTACAGTACAGATAATTCACCCCTCCACTTT. Protein sequence: CASSYSTDNSPLHF.

This clone was found a few times. The junction differs from germline at one of its ends, possibly a read error. The V call is TRBV7-9, the J call TRBJ1-3; TRBD1 might be the D (5 bases). The CDR3 covers 16 residues. Germline lookup yields CDR1 SEHNR and CDR2 FQNEAQ (reference sequence). CDR3 in amino acids: CSSSYATGGSGNTIYF. DNA for the CDR3: TGTTCCAGCAGCTACGCAACCGGGGGTTCTGGAAACACCATATATTTT. The entire variable domain, with the rest obtained from reference TRBV7-9 and TRBJ1-3, is as follows: DTGVSQNPRHKITKRGQNVTFRCDPISEHNRLYWYRQTLGQGPEFLTYFQNEAQLEKSRLLSDRFSAERPKGSFSTLEIQRTEQGDSAMYLCSSSYATGGSGNTIYFGEGSWLTVV.

The V gene is TRBV19, the J gene TRBJ1-1; 8 bases align to TRBD1. J lost 3 bases, V lost 7 bases, and 7 bases had no gene match. This CDR3 is built from 14 residues. CDR1 LNHDA and CDR2 SQIVND come from the germline V gene (reference sequence). CDR3 protein: CASTGTGSYTEAFF. DNA for the CDR3: TGTGCCAGTACCGGGACAGGCTCTTACACTGAAGCTTTCTTT. The complete variable domain, with remaining parts taken from reference TRBV19 and TRBJ1-1, reads DGGITQSPKYLFRKEGQNVTLSCEQNLNHDAMYWYRQDPGQGLRLIYYSQIVNDFQKGDIAEGYSVSREKKESFPLTVTSAQKNPTAFYLCASTGTGSYTEAFFGQGTRLTVV.

There are a few counts of this clone. This chain links TRBV9 with TRBJ1-6, with 7 bases aligning to TRBD1. Unmatched junction bases numbered 7, after V lost 3 bases and J lost 7 bases. Germline V gene lookup returns CDR1 SGDLS and CDR2 YYNGEE. The CDR3 spans 15 residues. CDR3 sequence: CASSAGTVRNSPLHF. The CDR3 DNA reads as TGTGCCAGCAGCGCCGGGACAGTGAGGAATTCACCCCTCCACTTT.

The chain combines TRBV19 with TRBJ2-3, with D possibly matching TRBD1 (5 bases). The CDR3 covers 12 residues. Germline values: CDR1 LNHDA, CDR2 SQIVND (reference sequence). The germline V and J ends were trimmed by 5 bases and 4 bases, with 7 bases remaining between them. CDR3 protein: CASSWGADTQYF. CDR3 sequence (DNA): TGTGCCAGTAGTTGGGGCGCAGATACGCAGTATTTT.

The chain links TRBV19 to TRBJ2-1; 11 bases map to TRBD2. Germline CDR1 and CDR2: LNHDA and SQIVND (reference sequence). The CDR3 sequence is 16 residues long. J gave up 3 bases and V 4 bases, and 5 bases lay outside the gene matches. In DNA form, the CDR3 reads TGTGCCAGTAGTACCGTTAGCGGGGGGGGCTACAATGAGCAGTTCTTC. Translated, it gives CASSTVSGGGYNEQFF.

The gene calls are TRBV9 and TRBJ2-1; 14 bases line up with TRBD2. The J segment lost 4 bases and the V segment lost 4 bases, leaving 7 bases of the junction unmatched. The CDR3 runs 17 residues. In germline, CDR1 is SGDLS, CDR2 YYNGEE. The CDR3 bases are TGTGCCAGCAGCACCCGACTAGCGGGGGGGCCTTACAATGAGCAGTTCTTC. The encoded protein is CASSTRLAGGPYNEQFF. The complete variable domain, with remaining parts taken from reference TRBV9 and TRBJ2-1, reads DSGVTQTPKHLITATGQRVTLRCSPRSGDLSVYWYQQSLDQGLQFLIQYYNGEERAKGNILERFSAQQFPDLHSELNLSSLELGDSALYFCASSTRLAGGPYNEQFFGPGTRLTVL.

The J gene is TRBJ2-7, the V gene TRBV27, with 7 bases lining up with TRBD1. CDR1 and CDR2 from the germline V gene are MNHEY and SMNVEV (reference sequence). With 4 bases clipped from V and 2 bases from J, the junction kept 8 bases outside the gene matches. This CDR3 has 15 amino acids. DNA of the CDR3: TGTGCCAGCAGTTCCCGGACAGGAAGAACCTACGAGCAGTACTTC. Amino acids: CASSSRTGRTYEQYF.

This sequence joins TRBV27 and TRBJ1-2; D call uncertain. The V end lost 7 bases, the J end lost 0 bases, and 18 bases lay between the germline ends. The CDR3 has 16 residues. CDR1 and CDR2 (germline): MNHEY, SMNVEV (reference sequence). For the CDR3, the DNA is TGTGCCAGCAAGCCGGCGGACTATCGATCTAACTATGGCTACACCTTC. Amino acid sequence: CASKPADYRSNYGYTF.

The rearrangement links TRBV11-3 to TRBJ2-1; 13 positions match TRBD2. The CDR3 is 18 residues long. J was trimmed by 6 bases and V by 5 bases; bases with no gene match: 13. The germline CDR1 and CDR2 sequences are SGHNT and YENEEA. For the CDR3, the DNA is TGTGCCAGCAGCACACTAGCGGGGGGGCCAGGGGCGAGCAATGAGCAGTTCTTC. Translating it yields CASSTLAGGPGASNEQFF. Based on the CDR3 plus reference TRBV11-3 and TRBJ2-1, the full variable domain is EAGVVQSPRYKIIEKKQPVAFWCNPISGHNTLYWYLQNLGQGPELLIRYENEEAVDDSQLPKDRFSAERLKGVDSTLKIQPAELGDSAVYLCASSTLAGGPGASNEQFFGPGTRLTVL.

The CDR3 loop reads CASSQVRTGTNTEAFF. The CDR3 bases are TGTGCCAGCAGCCAAGTTCGGACAGGGACGAACACTGAAGCTTTCTTT. The chain recombines TRBV4-2 with TRBJ1-1, with 8 bases aligning to TRBD1. With 1 base clipped from V and 1 base from J, the junction kept 5 bases outside the gene matches. This CDR3 is 16 amino acids long. The germline CDR1 and CDR2 sequences are LGHNA and YNFKEQ.

V usage is TRBV23-1 and J usage is TRBJ2-1, with 7 bases lining up with TRBD2. TRBV23-1 is reported as an ORF; its role is uncertain. V dropped 4 bases and J dropped 4; count of bases not matched to a gene: 10. The CDR3 spans 16 residues. CDR3 sequence: CASSRPAGSGYNEQFF. The CDR3 region has the DNA TGCGCCAGCAGTCGTCCAGCGGGGTCGGGTTACAATGAGCAGTTCTTC.

This rearrangement joins TRBV4-1 to TRBJ1-5; no firm D call. V lost 4 bases to trimming and J lost 1 base, with 23 bases between them. Germline V gene data show CDR1 as MGHRA and CDR2 as YSYEKL. The CDR3 is made up of 19 amino acids. Here the CDR3 DNA reads TGCGCCAGCAGCCTTTCAGCGGGGAAAGGCGGTGGGAGCAATCAGCCCCAGCATTTT. Translating gives CASSLSAGKGGGSNQPQHF.

The chain couples TRBV6-6 to TRBJ1-4; 7 nucleotides match TRBD1. V was pared by 0 bases and J by 8 bases, with 6 bases of the junction left unmatched. CDR3 length: 15 amino acids. Looked up from germline, CDR1 is MNHNY and CDR2 is SVGAGI (reference sequence). The CDR3 reads CASSYSYRGPEKLFF. The CDR3 nucleotides are TGTGCCAGCAGTTACTCGTATAGGGGGCCGGAAAAACTGTTTTTT.

This clone has just a few counts. V usage is TRBV7-9 and J usage is TRBJ2-2; D call uncertain. The CDR3 is 13 amino acids. The germline V gene has CDR1 SEHNR and CDR2 FQNEAQ (reference sequence). The V end lost 5 bases, the J end lost 4 bases, and 8 bases lay between the germline ends. The CDR3 loop reads CASSQTSTGELFF. CDR3 nucleotides: TGTGCCAGCAGCCAGACAAGCACCGGGGAGCTGTTTTTT.

This chain links TRBV2 with TRBJ2-2; 7 positions match TRBD2. V gave up 3 bases and J gave up 5 bases; unmatched junction bases: 3. Per germline, CDR1 SNHLY and CDR2 FYNNEI. CDR3 length: 14 amino acids. The CDR3 protein is CASSEGGETGELFF. The CDR3 DNA reads TGTGCCAGCAGTGAGGGGGGGGAAACCGGGGAGCTGTTTTTT. Complete variable domain (other parts from reference TRBV2 and TRBJ2-2): EPEVTQTPSHQVTQMGQEVILRCVPISNHLYFYWYRQILGQKVEFLVSFYNNEISEKSEIFDDQFSVERPDGSNFTLKIRSTKLEDSAMYFCASSEGGETGELFFGEGSRLTVL.

This clone came up once. This chain joins TRBV6-1 and TRBJ1-3; no clear D gene. The V gene's germline CDR1 is MNHNS and CDR2 SASEGT. With 7 bases removed from V and 9 bases from J, the gap between germline ends came to 16 bases. There are 13 residues in the CDR3. This CDR3 is CASTSPPGGTIYF. In nucleotides, the CDR3 is TGTGCCAGCACATCCCCCCCAGGAGGCACCATATATTTT.

V and J are TRBV29-1 and TRBJ1-5; 8 positions match TRBD1. Germline trimming cut 4 bases from V and 6 bases from J; bases unmatched to any gene: 5. Germline V gene sequence: CDR1 SQVTM, CDR2 ANQGSEA. The CDR3 extends over 13 amino acids. CDR3 residues: CSVGAGGGQPQHF. In nucleotides, the CDR3 is TGCAGCGTTGGGGCAGGGGGCGGTCAGCCCCAGCATTTT.

This chain links TRBV5-4 with TRBJ2-2, with D perhaps TRBD2 (6 bases). The CDR3 length is 18 residues. V lost 2 bases to trimming and J lost 3 bases, with 20 bases between them. The V gene's germline CDR1 is SGHNT and CDR2 YYREEE (reference sequence). CDR3 sequence reads: CASSFWTGRTSDTGELFF. CDR3 coding DNA: TGTGCCAGCAGCTTTTGGACGGGGAGGACCTCCGACACCGGGGAGCTGTTTTTT. Combining the CDR3 with reference TRBV5-4 and TRBJ2-2 gives the whole variable domain ETGVTQSPTHLIKTRGQQVTLRCSSQSGHNTVSWYQQALGQGPQFIFQYYREEENGRGNFPPRFSGLQFPNYSSELNVNALELDDSALYLCASSFWTGRTSDTGELFFGEGSRLTVL.

V and J are TRBV6-5 and TRBJ2-7; possible D gene TRBD1, 6 bases. Deletions cut 0 bases from V and 0 bases from J, with 9 bases between. CDR1 and CDR2 (germline): MNHEY, SVGAGI. The CDR3 contains 15 residues. CDR3 DNA sequence: TGTGCCAGCAGTTACTCGACAGGAGCCTCCTACGAGCAGTACTTC. This gives the protein CASSYSTGASYEQYF.

The chain joins TRBV28 to TRBJ2-5, with D perhaps matching TRBD1 (6 bases). With 4 bases removed from V and 5 bases from J, the gap between germline ends came to 20 bases. CDR3 size: 16 residues. Germline lookup yields CDR1 MDHEN and CDR2 SYDVKM. The CDR3 spells CASSSGAQPQGETQYF. CDR3 in DNA: TGTGCCAGCAGTTCAGGGGCTCAACCCCAGGGGGAGACCCAGTACTTC.

The chain is built from TRBV11-2 and TRBJ2-2, with 8 bases lining up with TRBD2. Germline V gene lookup returns CDR1 SGHAT and CDR2 FQNNGV. The CDR3 is 19 residues long. The V segment lost 1 base and the J segment 6 bases; nucleotides outside the gene matches: 16. CDR3 region: CASSLVGGASIGYAGELFF. CDR3 coding DNA: TGTGCCAGCAGCTTAGTCGGGGGGGCTTCTATTGGCTATGCCGGGGAGCTGTTTTTT.

The chain is built from TRBV11-2 and TRBJ1-2, with 8 bases that match TRBD1. The CDR3 length is 14 residues. The germline CDR1 and CDR2 sequences are SGHAT and FQNNGV. V gave up 5 bases and J gave up 9 bases; unmatched junction bases: 11. DNA of the CDR3: TGTGCCAGCAGCCTCGGACAGGGAGGCGGGAGCTACACCTTC. It encodes CASSLGQGGGSYTF.

This clone was seen a single time. V usage is TRBV7-9 and J usage is TRBJ2-7; D might be TRBD1 (5 bases). This CDR3 is built from 14 residues. V lost 4 bases and J 0 bases, leaving 10 bases between the germline ends. CDR1 is SEHNR and CDR2 is FQNEAQ in the germline V gene (reference sequence). The CDR3 is CASSSTTASYEQYF. The DNA for the CDR3 is TGTGCCAGCAGCTCCACGACAGCCTCCTACGAGCAGTACTTC.

This clone was found once. This chain joins TRBV7-9 and TRBJ1-1; D may be TRBD1 (6 bases). CDR3 length equals 15 residues. The V end was cut by 4 bases, the J end by 4 bases, with 16 bases between. Germline V gene data show CDR1 as SEHNR and CDR2 as FQNEAQ (reference sequence). CDR3 in amino acids: CASSSPQGLSTEAFF. The CDR3 coding sequence is TGTGCCAGCAGCTCCCCGCAGGGGTTAAGCACTGAAGCTTTCTTT.